The 30 T cell receptor beta chains given below trace back to one sample, sequenced in a study of blood T cell repertoires in COVID-19. Sequencing used immunoSEQ multiplex PCR; TCRdb keeps in-frame clones, though not all of them. The sample includes 150,000 to 250,000 clones, around 82% of them seen just once. The sequencing input was PBMCs or T cells enriched from blood (not recorded which). These receptor sequences come from a man aged 40-55 years who had recovered from COVID-19.

This chain's CDR3 is CASSLGGLEIEAFF. CDR3 DNA sequence: TGTGCCAGCAGCCTTGGGGGCCTAGAGATTGAAGCTTTCTTT. The rearrangement links TRBV5-6 to TRBJ1-1; D is perhaps TRBD1 (6 bases). With 4 bases removed from V and 7 bases from J, the gap between germline ends came to 17 bases. The germline CDR1 and CDR2 sequences are SGHDT and YYEEEE. The CDR3 extends over 14 amino acids.

The chain carries TRBV3-1 (or the pseudogene TRBV3-2) and TRBJ2-7; TRBD2 aligns across 8 bases. CDR3 length: 17 residues. Unmatched junction bases numbered 16, after V lost 5 bases and J lost 4 bases. The germline V gene has CDR1 LGHDT and CDR2 YNNKEL (reference sequence). CDR3: CASSSLGSGAPRYEQYF. Here the CDR3 DNA reads TGTGCCAGCAGCTCCTTGGGTAGCGGGGCCCCCAGGTACGAGCAGTACTTC.

This rearrangement joins TRBV30 to TRBJ1-3; 9 nucleotides match TRBD1. In germline, CDR1 is GTSNPN, CDR2 SVGIG (reference sequence). V was clipped by 5 bases and J by 4 bases; unmatched bases: 9. The CDR3 loop spans 15 amino acids. CDR3 DNA sequence: TGTGCCTGGGGGACAGGGAGTACTTCCGGAAACACCATATATTTT. The encoded protein is CAWGTGSTSGNTIYF. Full variable domain (remainder filled in from reference TRBV30 and TRBJ1-3): SQTIHQWPATLVQPVGSPLSLECTVEGTSNPNLYWYRQAAGRGLQLLFYSVGIGQISSEVPQNLSASRPQDRQFILSSKKLLLSDSGFYLCAWGTGSTSGNTIYFGEGSWLTVV.

The V and J genes are TRBV5-6 and TRBJ2-2; 14 bases line up with TRBD2. CDR3 length equals 18 residues. V was clipped by 4 bases and J by 6 bases; unmatched bases: 11. The germline gives CDR1 SGHDT, CDR2 YYEEEE. CDR3 in amino acids: CASSLRLAGGLVPGELFF. The CDR3 bases are TGTGCCAGCAGCCTCAGACTAGCGGGGGGGCTCGTTCCCGGGGAGCTGTTTTTT.

The gene calls are TRBV9 and TRBJ2-2; 9 positions match TRBD1. This CDR3 comprises 16 residues. Germline-derived CDR1 and CDR2 are SGDLS and YYNGEE. V trimming: 3 bases; J trimming: 4 bases; junction bases outside the gene matches: 7. CDR3 sequence reads: CASSGYRGLGTGELFF. The CDR3 DNA reads TGTGCCAGCAGCGGTTACAGGGGGCTAGGCACCGGGGAGCTGTTTTTT.

The chain recombines TRBV28 with TRBJ1-5, with 7 bases fitting TRBD1. Unmatched junction bases numbered 6, after V lost 2 bases and J lost 2 bases. CDR3 size: 16 residues. Germline-derived CDR1 and CDR2 are MDHEN and SYDVKM. As DNA, the CDR3 is TGTGCCAGCAGTTTACGTTCAGGGGGTGGCAATCAGCCCCAGCATTTT. Translation gives CASSLRSGGGNQPQHF.

The chain couples TRBV6-2 or TRBV6-3 to TRBJ1-1; 7 nucleotides match TRBD1. Trimming removed 5 bases from V and 0 bases from J; junction bases left unmatched: 6. This CDR3 has 15 amino acids. The germline V gene has CDR1 MNHEY and CDR2 SVGEGT. CDR3 protein: CASSPLGQLNTEAFF. The CDR3, as DNA: TGTGCCAGCAGTCCACTGGGACAGCTGAACACTGAAGCTTTCTTT.

The rearrangement links TRBV5-6 to TRBJ1-2, with D perhaps TRBD1 (5 bases). This CDR3 contains 15 residues. Germline loops: CDR1 SGHDT, CDR2 YYEEEE. V lost 0 bases, J lost 4 bases, and 13 bases lay in between. The CDR3 sequence: CASSLDRTIVYGYTF. CDR3 DNA: TGTGCCAGCAGCTTGGACAGGACCATTGTCTATGGCTACACCTTC.

The CDR3 sequence: CASSSGQVNYGYTF. Written as DNA, the CDR3 is TGTGCCAGCAGTTCCGGACAGGTTAACTATGGCTACACCTTC. This chain links TRBV28 with TRBJ1-2; 7 nucleotides align to TRBD1. This CDR3 region has 14 residues. The germline CDR1 and CDR2 sequences are MDHEN and SYDVKM. The J segment lost 1 base and the V segment lost 4 bases, leaving 3 bases of the junction unmatched.

The CDR3 sequence: CATSRDLGGRTYEQYF. CDR3 bases: TGTGCCACCAGCAGAGATCTTGGAGGCAGGACCTACGAGCAGTACTTC. This chain joins TRBV15 and TRBJ2-7, with TRBD2 as a possible D gene (5 bases). The CDR3 extends over 16 amino acids. CDR1 and CDR2 (germline): LNHNV, YYDKDF (reference sequence). V was shortened by 0 bases and J by 2 bases, with 14 bases between the two germline ends.

The CDR3 sequence is CASSMVTAPNTEAFF. CDR3 bases: TGTGCCAGTAGTATGGTGACAGCCCCGAACACTGAAGCTTTCTTT. This chain uses TRBV19 with TRBJ1-1, with D possibly being TRBD1 (5 bases). V lost 3 bases and J lost 1, with 12 bases in between. The CDR3 loop spans 15 amino acids. CDR1 is LNHDA and CDR2 is SQIVND in the germline V gene (reference sequence).

The rearrangement joins TRBV27 to TRBJ1-1; no definite D call. Per germline, CDR1 MNHEY and CDR2 SMNVEV (reference sequence). The V gene lost 3 bases and the J gene lost 0 bases, with 8 bases spanning the gap. The length of the CDR3 is 14 residues. CDR3 nucleotides: TGTGCCAGCAGTTTGTTTCGGGTGAACACTGAAGCTTTCTTT. This codes for CASSLFRVNTEAFF.

The chain is built from TRBV7-8 and TRBJ1-5; D is uncertain. Germline V gene lookup returns CDR1 SGHVS and CDR2 FQNEAQ. The CDR3 loop spans 15 amino acids. Trimming shortened V by 5 bases and J by 0 bases, and 11 bases separated the two germline ends. The CDR3 DNA reads TGTGCCAGCAGCCGAGTGTACGGTAGCAATCAGCCCCAGCATTTT. Its translation is CASSRVYGSNQPQHF.

The chain joins TRBV5-4 to TRBJ1-2; the D gene is possibly TRBD1 (6 bases). V was cut by 2 bases and J by 5 bases, with 16 bases left in between. This CDR3 has 15 residues. The germline gives CDR1 SGHNT, CDR2 YYREEE (reference sequence). In DNA, the CDR3 is TGTGCCAGCAGCTTAAGTAATGGGGGCAAATATGGCTACACCTTC. Amino acids: CASSLSNGGKYGYTF. The full variable domain, rest sourced from reference TRBV5-4 and TRBJ1-2, is ETGVTQSPTHLIKTRGQQVTLRCSSQSGHNTVSWYQQALGQGPQFIFQYYREEENGRGNFPPRFSGLQFPNYSSELNVNALELDDSALYLCASSLSNGGKYGYTFGSGTRLTVV.

V usage is TRBV20-1 and J usage is TRBJ2-3; TRBD2 aligns across 13 bases. V gave up 3 bases and J gave up 5 bases; unmatched junction bases: 5. Germline CDR1 DFQATT, CDR2 SNEGSKA (reference sequence). The CDR3 covers 15 residues. The CDR3 spells CSASPGLAGLDTQYF. The CDR3 DNA reads TGCAGTGCTAGTCCGGGACTAGCGGGGCTAGATACGCAGTATTTT.

This clone was seen a handful of times. The J gene is TRBJ1-2, the V gene TRBV30; unclear D gene. V lost 2 bases and J lost 4, with 8 bases in between. CDR3 length: 12 amino acids. Germline CDR1 is GTSNPN and CDR2 is SVGIG (reference sequence). The CDR3 DNA follows: TGTGCCTGGAGTTTGGGCCCCTATGGCTACACCTTC. It translates to CAWSLGPYGYTF.

The chain carries TRBV3-1 (or the pseudogene TRBV3-2) and TRBJ2-7; 7 bases map to TRBD1. The trim removed 0 bases at V and 12 bases at J, leaving 11 bases unmatched. Per germline, CDR1 LGHDT and CDR2 YNNKEL (reference sequence). The CDR3 is 14 amino acids. This CDR3 reads CASSQEDRSRYLYF. DNA for the CDR3: TGTGCCAGCAGCCAAGAGGACAGGTCGCGGTACCTGTACTTC.

The sample holds one count of this clone. This chain links TRBV3-1 (or the pseudogene TRBV3-2) with TRBJ2-1, with D perhaps matching TRBD1 (5 bases). This CDR3 has 16 residues. V shed 0 bases and J shed 0 bases, with 9 bases lying between them. Germline V gives CDR1 LGHDT, CDR2 YNNKEL (reference sequence). The CDR3 DNA is TGTGCCAGCAGCCAAGAAGGGGCCCTCTCCTACAATGAGCAGTTCTTC. It translates to CASSQEGALSYNEQFF.

The rearrangement uses TRBV10-3 and TRBJ2-6; 8 nucleotides align to TRBD1. With V trimmed by 6 bases and J by 0 bases, 7 bases remained unmatched. The length of the CDR3 is 17 residues. Germline assignment: CDR1 ENHRY and CDR2 SYGVKD. For the CDR3, the DNA is TGTGCCATCAGACCGGGACAGGAATTCTCTGGGGCCAACGTCCTGACTTTC. Protein product: CAIRPGQEFSGANVLTF.

This clone was detected many times. The genes are TRBV15 and TRBJ1-4; D might be TRBD1 (6 bases). The CDR3 is made up of 17 amino acids. The germline V and J ends were trimmed by 1 base and 7 bases, with 19 bases remaining between them. The V gene's germline CDR1 is LNHNV and CDR2 YYDKDF (reference sequence). The CDR3 nucleotides are TGTGCCACCAGCAGAGTGACAGGTATTCGGTGGAGTGAAAAACTGTTTTTT. This sequence encodes CATSRVTGIRWSEKLFF.

This sequence joins TRBV5-5 and TRBJ1-6, with a weak D call TRBD1 (6 bases). In germline, CDR1 is SGHKS, CDR2 YYEKEE (reference sequence). The CDR3 contains 13 residues. V was cut by 4 bases and J by 8 bases, with 10 bases left in between. CDR3: CASSTGPDSPLHF. The CDR3 bases are TGTGCCAGCAGCACAGGGCCGGATTCACCCCTCCACTTT.

The chain uses TRBV7-8 and TRBJ1-1; TRBD1 agrees at 9 bases. CDR1 SGHVS and CDR2 FQNEAQ come from the germline V gene. After removal of 6 bases from V and 0 bases from J, the junction contained 14 bases not matched to a gene. The CDR3 runs to 18 residues. The CDR3 protein is CASSYRTGGRGMNTEAFF. CDR3 sequence (DNA): TGTGCCAGCAGTTATAGAACAGGGGGCAGAGGGATGAACACTGAAGCTTTCTTT.

A few counts support this clone. The chain employs TRBV19 and TRBJ2-2; 9 positions agree with TRBD2. The V segment lost 4 bases and the J segment 5 bases; nucleotides outside the gene matches: 17. In germline, CDR1 is LNHDA, CDR2 SQIVND (reference sequence). The CDR3 has 19 residues. This CDR3 reads CASSSNGPGGLAPTGELFF. The CDR3 DNA follows: TGTGCCAGTAGTAGCAACGGCCCGGGAGGACTAGCGCCTACCGGGGAGCTGTTTTTT.

The rearrangement links TRBV6-4 to TRBJ2-7; no clear D. CDR1 and CDR2 from the germline V gene are MRHNA and SNTAGT. The CDR3 consists of 11 residues. With 7 bases removed from V and 9 bases from J, the gap between germline ends came to 13 bases. CDR3 loop: CASNSRSLQYF. The CDR3 DNA reads TGTGCCAGCAACTCTAGGAGTCTGCAGTACTTC.

This clone was seen just once. The V gene is TRBV18, the J gene TRBJ2-3; D is perhaps TRBD2 (5 bases). Trimming removed 3 bases at V and 4 bases at J, with 17 bases between. Germline loops: CDR1 KGHSH, CDR2 LQKENI. There are 16 residues in the CDR3. The CDR3 region is CASSPTWTRGSDTQYF. The CDR3 DNA reads TGTGCCAGCTCACCCACTTGGACCCGGGGTTCAGATACGCAGTATTTT.

This chain connects TRBV28 to TRBJ2-2; D unresolved. CDR3 length: 17 residues. Germline V gene sequence: CDR1 MDHEN, CDR2 SYDVKM. Deletions cut 2 bases from V and 1 base from J, with 14 bases between. As DNA, the CDR3 is TGTGCCAGCAGTTTAAGGCCAGGATCTGTGAACACCGGGGAGCTGTTTTTT. Translating it yields CASSLRPGSVNTGELFF.

The rearrangement uses TRBV5-1 and TRBJ2-7, with 7 bases fitting TRBD1. V lost 4 bases and J lost 0; bases outside the gene matches: 7. Germline V CDR1 and CDR2: SGHRS, YFSETQ. This CDR3 has 15 amino acids. The CDR3 region has the DNA TGCGCCAGCAGCCCGAGGGGACAGAGCTCCTACGAGCAGTACTTC. Amino acids: CASSPRGQSSYEQYF. Together with reference TRBV5-1 and TRBJ2-7, the CDR3 gives the full variable domain: KAGVTQTPRYLIKTRGQQVTLSCSPISGHRSVSWYQQTPGQGLQFLFEYFSETQRNKGNFPGRFSGRQFSNSRSEMNVSTLELGDSALYLCASSPRGQSSYEQYFGPGTRLTVT.

The chain employs TRBV7-2 and TRBJ2-7, with 11 nucleotides matching TRBD2. Germline CDR1 and CDR2: SGHTA and FQGNSA. Losses at the gene ends were 1 base for V and 4 bases for J; bases not matched to a gene: 6. CDR3 length: 16 residues. The CDR3 reads CASSLGLAGIGYEQYF. The CDR3 DNA reads TGTGCCAGCAGCTTAGGACTAGCGGGGATCGGATACGAGCAGTACTTC.

The V and J genes are TRBV30 and TRBJ1-1, with TRBD1 as a possible D gene (5 bases). The CDR3 totals 14 residues. V was pared by 0 bases and J by 4 bases, with 12 bases between. The germline V gene has CDR1 GTSNPN and CDR2 SVGIG (reference sequence). Here the CDR3 DNA reads TGTGCCTGGAGTGTAACCGGGCAGGGCACTGAAGCTTTCTTT. It yields the protein CAWSVTGQGTEAFF.

V is TRBV5-1 and J is TRBJ2-3; D is unresolved. The CDR3 is 12 residues long. The V end was cut by 2 bases, the J end by 6 bases, with 7 bases between. Germline-derived CDR1 and CDR2 are SGHRS and YFSETQ. CDR3 sequence (DNA): TGCGCCAGCAGCTTAGCCCGGGATACGCAGTATTTT. Translation gives CASSLARDTQYF. Complete variable domain (other parts from reference TRBV5-1 and TRBJ2-3): KAGVTQTPRYLIKTRGQQVTLSCSPISGHRSVSWYQQTPGQGLQFLFEYFSETQRNKGNFPGRFSGRQFSNSRSEMNVSTLELGDSALYLCASSLARDTQYFGPGTRLTVL.